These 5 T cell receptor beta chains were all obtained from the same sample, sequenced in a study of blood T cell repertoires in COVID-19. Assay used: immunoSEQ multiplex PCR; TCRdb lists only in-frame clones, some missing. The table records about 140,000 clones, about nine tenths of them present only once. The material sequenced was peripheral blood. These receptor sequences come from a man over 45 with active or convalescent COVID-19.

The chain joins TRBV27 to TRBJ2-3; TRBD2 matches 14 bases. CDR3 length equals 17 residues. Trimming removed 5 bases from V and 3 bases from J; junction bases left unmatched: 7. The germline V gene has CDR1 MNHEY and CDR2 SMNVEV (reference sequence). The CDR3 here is CASSPGTSGSRTDTQYF. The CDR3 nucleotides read TGTGCCAGCAGTCCAGGGACTAGCGGGAGTAGGACAGATACGCAGTATTTT.

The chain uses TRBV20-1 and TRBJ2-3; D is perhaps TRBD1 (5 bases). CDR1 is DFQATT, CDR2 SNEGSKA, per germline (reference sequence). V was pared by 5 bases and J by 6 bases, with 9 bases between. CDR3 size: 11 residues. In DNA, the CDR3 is TGCAGTGCTCCCAGACAGGATACGCAGTATTTT. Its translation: CSAPRQDTQYF.

The CDR3 region has the DNA TGCGCCAGCAGCCCCGGACAGGAAACAGATACGCAGTATTTT. Protein product: CASSPGQETDTQYF. The rearrangement links TRBV5-1 to TRBJ2-3; 7 bases are shared with TRBD1. The CDR3 runs to 14 residues. J lost 3 bases, V lost 4 bases, and 5 bases had no gene match. The germline V gene has CDR1 SGHRS and CDR2 YFSETQ. Combining the CDR3 with reference TRBV5-1 and TRBJ2-3 gives the whole variable domain KAGVTQTPRYLIKTRGQQVTLSCSPISGHRSVSWYQQTPGQGLQFLFEYFSETQRNKGNFPGRFSGRQFSNSRSEMNVSTLELGDSALYLCASSPGQETDTQYFGPGTRLTVL.

CDR3 nucleotide sequence: TGTGCCAGCACCCCTGGGGCTAGCGGGAGGGGTGAGCAGTTCTTC. This sequence encodes CASTPGASGRGEQFF. This chain connects TRBV27 to TRBJ2-1; 12 bases agree with TRBD2. Germline values: CDR1 MNHEY, CDR2 SMNVEV (reference sequence). The CDR3 runs to 15 residues. V lost 7 bases to trimming and J lost 9 bases; unmatched junction nucleotides: 10.

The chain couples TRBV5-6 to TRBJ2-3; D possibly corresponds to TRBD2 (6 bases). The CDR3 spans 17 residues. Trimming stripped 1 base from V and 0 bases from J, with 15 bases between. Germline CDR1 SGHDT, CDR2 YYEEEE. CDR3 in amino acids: CASSLFLASASTDTQYF. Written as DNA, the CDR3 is TGTGCCAGCAGCTTGTTTCTAGCGAGCGCTAGCACAGATACGCAGTATTTT.